The T cell receptor (beta chain) under discussion was sequenced for a study of graft-versus-host responses after intestinal transplantation. Sequencing used immunoSEQ multiplex PCR; TCRdb keeps in-frame clones, though not all of them. The table shows over 75,000 clones, with around 87% occurring only once. Turning to this clone: Antigen unknown.

Notes on the study in general: Detection of GvH clones occurred in recipient marrow, and some had their first appearance in ileum or blood.

Source: unstimulated CD8+ T cells sorted from spleen or lymph node cells, taken before transplant. This TCR came from a human donor who was the organ donor for an intestinal transplant.

The CDR3 sequence is CASSMGSDQPQHF. The DNA of the CDR3 is TGTGCCAGTAGTATGGGGTCGGATCAGCCCCAGCATTTT. V and J are TRBV19 and TRBJ1-5; the D is unclear. The V and J ends lost 3 bases and 5 bases respectively, with 8 bases between them. The CDR3 runs to 13 residues. Germline V gene lookup returns CDR1 LNHDA and CDR2 SQIVND (reference sequence).